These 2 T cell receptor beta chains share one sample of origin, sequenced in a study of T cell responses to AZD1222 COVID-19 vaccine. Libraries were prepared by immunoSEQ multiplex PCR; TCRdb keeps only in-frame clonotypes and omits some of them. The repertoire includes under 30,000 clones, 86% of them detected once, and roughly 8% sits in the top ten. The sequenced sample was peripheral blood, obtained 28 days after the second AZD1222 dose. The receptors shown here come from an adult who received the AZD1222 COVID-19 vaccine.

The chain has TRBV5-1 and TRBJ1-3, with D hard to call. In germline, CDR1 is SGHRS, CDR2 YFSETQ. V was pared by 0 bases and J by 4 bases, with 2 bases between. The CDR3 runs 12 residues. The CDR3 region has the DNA TGCGCCAGCAGCTTGGAGGGAAACACCATATATTTT. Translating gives CASSLEGNTIYF.

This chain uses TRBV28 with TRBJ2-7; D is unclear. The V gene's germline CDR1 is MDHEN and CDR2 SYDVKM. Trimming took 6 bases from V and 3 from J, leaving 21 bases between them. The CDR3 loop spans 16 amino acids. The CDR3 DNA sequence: TGTGCCAGCAGCCGTGGGCCCTCCAGAACCGTCTACGAGCAGTACTTC. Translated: CASSRGPSRTVYEQYF. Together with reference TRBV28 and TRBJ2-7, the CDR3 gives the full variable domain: DVKVTQSSRYLVKRTGEKVFLECVQDMDHENMFWYRQDPGLGLRLIYFSYDVKMKEKGDIPEGYSVSREKKERFSLILESASTNQTSMYLCASSRGPSRTVYEQYFGPGTRLTVT.